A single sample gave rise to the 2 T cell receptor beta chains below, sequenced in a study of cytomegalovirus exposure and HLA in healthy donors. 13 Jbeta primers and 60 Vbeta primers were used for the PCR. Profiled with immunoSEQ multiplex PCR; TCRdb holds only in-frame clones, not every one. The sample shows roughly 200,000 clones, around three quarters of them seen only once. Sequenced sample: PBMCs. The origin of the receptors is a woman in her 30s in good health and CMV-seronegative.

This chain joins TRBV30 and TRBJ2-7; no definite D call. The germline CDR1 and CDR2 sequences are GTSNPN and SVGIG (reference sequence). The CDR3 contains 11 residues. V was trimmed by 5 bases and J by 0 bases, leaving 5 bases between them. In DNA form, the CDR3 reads TGTGCCTGGGAGAGCTCCTACGAGCAGTACTTC. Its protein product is CAWESSYEQYF.

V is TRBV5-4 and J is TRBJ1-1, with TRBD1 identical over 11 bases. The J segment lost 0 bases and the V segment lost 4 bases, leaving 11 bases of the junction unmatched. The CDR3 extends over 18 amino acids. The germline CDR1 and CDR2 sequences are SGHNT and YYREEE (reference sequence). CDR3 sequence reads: CASSAGIGQGALNTEAFF. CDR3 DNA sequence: TGTGCCAGCAGCGCGGGTATAGGACAGGGGGCGTTGAACACTGAAGCTTTCTTT.